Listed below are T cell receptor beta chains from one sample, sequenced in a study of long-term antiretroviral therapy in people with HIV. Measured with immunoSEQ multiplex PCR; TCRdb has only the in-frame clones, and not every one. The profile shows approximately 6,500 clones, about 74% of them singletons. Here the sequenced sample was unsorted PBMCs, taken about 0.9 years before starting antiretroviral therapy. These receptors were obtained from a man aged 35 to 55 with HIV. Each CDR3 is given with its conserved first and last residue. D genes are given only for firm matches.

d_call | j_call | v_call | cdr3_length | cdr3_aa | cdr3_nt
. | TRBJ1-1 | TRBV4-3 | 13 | CASSQESNTEAFF | TGCGCCAGCAGCCAAGAATCGAACACTGAAGCTTTCTTT
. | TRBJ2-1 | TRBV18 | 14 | CASSPRDGYNEQFF | TGTGCCAGCTCACCCCGGGACGGCTACAATGAGCAGTTCTTC
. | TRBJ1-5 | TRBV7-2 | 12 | CASSYPAEPQHF | TGTGCCAGCAGCTATCCGGCGGAGCCCCAGCATTTT
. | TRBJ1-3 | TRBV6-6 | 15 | CASSLDRNSGNTIYF | TGTGCCAGCAGCCTGGACAGAAACTCTGGAAACACCATATATTTT
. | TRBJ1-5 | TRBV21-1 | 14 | CASSNWRLQKPQHF | TGTGCCAGCAGCAATTGGCGGTTGCAGAAGCCCCAGCATTTT
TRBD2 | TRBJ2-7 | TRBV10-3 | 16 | CAISDRLAGGSSEQYF | TGTGCCATCAGTGACCGACTAGCGGGGGGCTCCAGCGAGCAGTACTTC
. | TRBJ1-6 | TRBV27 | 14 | CASSPRLGNSPLHF | TGTGCCAGCAGCCCCCGCCTCGGAAATTCACCCCTCCACTTT
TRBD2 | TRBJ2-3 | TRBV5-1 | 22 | CASSLLVPTSGGATRDTDTQYF | TGCGCCAGCAGCTTACTAGTCCCGACTAGCGGGGGGGCGACCCGGGACACAGATACGCAGTATTTT
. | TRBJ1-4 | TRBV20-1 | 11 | CSGTTNEKLFF | TGCAGTGGAACAACTAATGAAAAACTGTTTTTT
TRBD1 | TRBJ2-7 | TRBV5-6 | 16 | CASSLSAGQGRYEQYF | TGTGCCAGCAGCTTGTCCGCCGGACAGGGTCGCTACGAGCAGTACTTC